This T cell receptor beta chain came from a study of T-cell reconstitution after alpha-beta-depleted transplantation in children. Preparation of the TCRbeta library used unique molecular identifiers. MiXCR, applied by TCRdb to the PCR reads, yields one record per CDR3 protein. The sample lists roughly 220,000 distinct CDR3 sequences, approximately 9.9% occurring once. This CDR3 has 15 amino acids. V was clipped by 5 bases and J by 5 bases; unmatched bases: 8. Germline lookup yields CDR1 SGHTA and CDR2 FQGNSA. This chain connects TRBV7-2 to TRBJ2-3, with 9 positions matching TRBD2. This specimen consisted of PBMCs from the stem cell graft donor, obtained from the stem cell graft. The TCR sequence derives from a human donor who donated a stem cell graft to a child with SCID. The CDR3 bases are TGTGCCAGCAGCACGCGGACTAGCGTCGGAGATACGCAGTATTTT. Its protein product is CASSTRTSVGDTQYF. Full variable domain (missing parts from reference TRBV7-2 and TRBJ2-3): GAGVSQSPSNKVTEKGKDVELRCDPISGHTALYWYRQSLGQGLEFLIYFQGNSAPDKSGLPSDRFSAERTGGSVSTLTIQRTQQEDSAVYLCASSTRTSVGDTQYFGPGTRLTVL.